These T cell receptor beta chains were read from a single sample in a study of T-cell reconstitution after alpha-beta-depleted transplantation in children. A single record per CDR3 protein comes from TCRdb applying MiXCR to the PCR reads. Of around 500,000 distinct CDR3 sequences in the sample, around 13% were seen once. The source was PBMCs from the stem cell graft donor, collected from the stem cell graft. The origin of the receptors is a human donor who donated a stem cell graft to a child with combined immunodeficiency. The CDR3 runs from the conserved cysteine through the conserved F or W. Each record gives: clone size, J gene, V gene, D gene, CDR3 protein. D genes are given only for firm matches. Clone size appears in some rows only: once, few, many, or a class for an expanded clone.

size: .
J: TRBJ2-3
V: TRBV27
D: TRBD2
CDR3: CASSSQLAGGTDTQYF

size: .
J: TRBJ2-1
V: TRBV7-9
D: .
CDR3: CASSSFGVSSYNEQFF

size: few
J: TRBJ2-1
V: TRBV12-3/TRBV12-4
D: TRBD1
CDR3: CASSLDRVGEQFF

size: many
J: TRBJ2-2
V: TRBV4-3
D: .
CDR3: CASSQTYFTGELFF

size: few
J: TRBJ1-6
V: TRBV12-3/TRBV12-4
D: .
CDR3: CASSLGRSHSPLHF

size: many
J: TRBJ2-3
V: TRBV24-1
D: .
CDR3: CATSDFSTDTQYF

size: .
J: TRBJ2-3
V: TRBV7-9
D: .
CDR3: CASTYPVFGDTDTQYF

size: .
J: TRBJ2-5
V: TRBV12-3/TRBV12-4
D: TRBD2
CDR3: CASSPLSPTSGQETQYF

size: many
J: TRBJ1-1
V: TRBV5-1
D: .
CDR3: CASSLAGTANTEAFF

size: many
J: TRBJ1-2
V: TRBV15
D: .
CDR3: CATRQSGTYSYRNYGYTF

size: many
J: TRBJ2-1
V: TRBV15
D: TRBD1
CDR3: CATNQGQRSSYNEQFF

size: few
J: TRBJ2-1
V: TRBV5-1
D: .
CDR3: CASSHDLRAFISEQFF

size: many
J: TRBJ2-1
V: TRBV18
D: TRBD2
CDR3: CASSPTSGSYNEQFF

size: .
J: TRBJ1-2
V: TRBV5-4
D: .
CDR3: CASSILTGRKVYGYTF

size: few
J: TRBJ2-2
V: TRBV29-1
D: .
CDR3: CSVSPGSETGELFF

size: many
J: TRBJ2-1
V: TRBV5-1
D: .
CDR3: CASSLGGLGINEQFF

size: .
J: TRBJ2-1
V: TRBV2
D: TRBD1
CDR3: CASSIEPGTGGAGNEQFF

size: .
J: TRBJ2-2
V: TRBV7-2
D: .
CDR3: CASSGTGSAGELFF

size: few
J: TRBJ2-1
V: TRBV2
D: .
CDR3: CASLKQGNNEQFF

size: .
J: TRBJ2-3
V: TRBV9
D: .
CDR3: CASSVGPNQNTDTQYF

size: few
J: TRBJ1-6
V: TRBV20-1
D: .
CDR3: CSAFTGLDNSPLHF

size: .
J: TRBJ2-1
V: TRBV6-2/TRBV6-3
D: .
CDR3: CASKDPWGRSYNEQFF

size: few
J: TRBJ2-7
V: TRBV10-3
D: .
CDR3: CAINGAGIDEQYF

size: many
J: TRBJ2-1
V: TRBV12-3/TRBV12-4
D: .
CDR3: CASSLGGVEGEQFF

size: .
J: TRBJ2-2
V: TRBV7-7
D: .
CDR3: CASSLVTPGELFF

size: few
J: TRBJ2-7
V: TRBV9
D: .
CDR3: CASSVVGTFGYEQYF

size: few
J: TRBJ2-1
V: TRBV12-3/TRBV12-4
D: TRBD2
CDR3: CASSPGLAKVNEQFF